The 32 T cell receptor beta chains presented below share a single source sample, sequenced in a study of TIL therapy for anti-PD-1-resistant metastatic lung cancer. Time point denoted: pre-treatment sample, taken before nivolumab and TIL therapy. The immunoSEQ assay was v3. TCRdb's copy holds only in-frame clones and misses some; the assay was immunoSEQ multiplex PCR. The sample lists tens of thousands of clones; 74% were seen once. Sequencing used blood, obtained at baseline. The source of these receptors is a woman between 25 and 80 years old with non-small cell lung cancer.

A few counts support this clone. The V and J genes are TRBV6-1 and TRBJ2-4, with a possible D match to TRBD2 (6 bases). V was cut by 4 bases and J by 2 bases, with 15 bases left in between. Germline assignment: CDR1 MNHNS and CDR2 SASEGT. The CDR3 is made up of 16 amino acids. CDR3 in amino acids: CASSVRAGLTKNIQYF. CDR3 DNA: TGTGCCAGCAGTGTAAGAGCGGGTTTAACCAAAAACATTCAGTACTTC.

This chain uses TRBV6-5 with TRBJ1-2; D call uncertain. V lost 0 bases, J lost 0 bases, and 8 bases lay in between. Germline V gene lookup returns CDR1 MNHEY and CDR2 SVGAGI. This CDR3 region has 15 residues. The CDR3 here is CASSYSRQSNYGYTF. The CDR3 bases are TGTGCCAGCAGTTACTCGAGGCAGTCTAACTATGGCTACACCTTC.

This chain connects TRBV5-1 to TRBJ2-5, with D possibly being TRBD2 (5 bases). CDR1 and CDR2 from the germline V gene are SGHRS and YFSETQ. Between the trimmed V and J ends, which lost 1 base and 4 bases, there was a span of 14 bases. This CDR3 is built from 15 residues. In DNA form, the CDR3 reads TGCGCCAGCAGCTTGAGTCGGGGTTTGGGAGAGACCCAGTACTTC. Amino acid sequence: CASSLSRGLGETQYF.

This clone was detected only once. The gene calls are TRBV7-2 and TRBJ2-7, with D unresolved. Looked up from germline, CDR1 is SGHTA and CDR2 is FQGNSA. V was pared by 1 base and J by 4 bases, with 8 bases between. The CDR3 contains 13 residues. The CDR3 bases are TGTGCCAGCAGCTTAGGGTCACAATACGAGCAGTACTTC. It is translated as CASSLGSQYEQYF.

The DNA for the CDR3 is TGCGCCAGCAGCCAAGATCGCCAGGCCGGGGTCTACGAGCAGTACTTC. It is translated as CASSQDRQAGVYEQYF. The gene calls are TRBV4-1 and TRBJ2-7, with D possibly TRBD2 on 5 matching bases. CDR1 is MGHRA and CDR2 is YSYEKL in the germline V gene. V was clipped by 0 bases and J by 3 bases, with 15 bases between them. The CDR3 runs to 16 residues.

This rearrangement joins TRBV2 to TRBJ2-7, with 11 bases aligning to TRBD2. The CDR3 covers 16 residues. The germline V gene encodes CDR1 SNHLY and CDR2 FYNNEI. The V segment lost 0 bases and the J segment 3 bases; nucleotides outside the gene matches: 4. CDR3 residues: CASSEARLAGYYEQYF. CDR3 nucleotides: TGTGCCAGCAGTGAAGCCCGACTAGCGGGGTACTACGAGCAGTACTTC. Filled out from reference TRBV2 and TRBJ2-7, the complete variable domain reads EPEVTQTPSHQVTQMGQEVILRCVPISNHLYFYWYRQILGQKVEFLVSFYNNEISEKSEIFDDQFSVERPDGSNFTLKIRSTKLEDSAMYFCASSEARLAGYYEQYFGPGTRLTVT.

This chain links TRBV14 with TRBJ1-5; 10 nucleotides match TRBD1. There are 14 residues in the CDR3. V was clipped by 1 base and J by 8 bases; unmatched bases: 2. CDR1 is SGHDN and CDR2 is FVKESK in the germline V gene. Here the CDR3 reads CASSQGQGAEPQHF. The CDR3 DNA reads TGTGCCAGCAGCCAAGGACAGGGGGCTGAGCCCCAGCATTTT.

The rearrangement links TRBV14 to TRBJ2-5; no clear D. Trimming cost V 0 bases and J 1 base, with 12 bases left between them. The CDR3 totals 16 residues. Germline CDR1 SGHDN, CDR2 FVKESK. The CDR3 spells CASSQDTGGTQETQYF. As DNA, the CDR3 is TGTGCCAGCAGCCAAGATACCGGCGGTACCCAAGAGACCCAGTACTTC.

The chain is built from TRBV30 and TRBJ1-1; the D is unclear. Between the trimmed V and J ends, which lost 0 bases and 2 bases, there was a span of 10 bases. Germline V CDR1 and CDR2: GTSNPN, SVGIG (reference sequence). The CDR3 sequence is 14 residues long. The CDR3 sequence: CAWSVRQINTEAFF. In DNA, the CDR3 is TGTGCCTGGAGTGTGAGACAAATAAACACTGAAGCTTTCTTT.

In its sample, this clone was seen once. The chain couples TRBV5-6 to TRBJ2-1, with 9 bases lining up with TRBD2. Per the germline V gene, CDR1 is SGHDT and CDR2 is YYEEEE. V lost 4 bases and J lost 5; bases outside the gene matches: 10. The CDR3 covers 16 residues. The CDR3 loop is CASSKLVAGDHNEQFF. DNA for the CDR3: TGTGCCAGCAGCAAATTGGTAGCGGGAGATCACAATGAGCAGTTCTTC.

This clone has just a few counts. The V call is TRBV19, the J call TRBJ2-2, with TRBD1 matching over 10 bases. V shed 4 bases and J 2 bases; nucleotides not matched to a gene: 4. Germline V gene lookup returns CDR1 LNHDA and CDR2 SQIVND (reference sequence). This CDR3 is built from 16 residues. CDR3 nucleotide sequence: TGTGCCAGTAGTAGCGGGACAGGGGCAAACACCGGGGAGCTGTTTTTT. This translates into CASSSGTGANTGELFF.

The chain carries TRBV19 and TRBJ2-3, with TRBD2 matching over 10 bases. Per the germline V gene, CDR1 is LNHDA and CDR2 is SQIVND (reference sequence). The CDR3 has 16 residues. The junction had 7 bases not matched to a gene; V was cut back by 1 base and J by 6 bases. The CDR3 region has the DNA TGTGCCAGTAGTATAGTACTAGCGGGATTCTCGGATACGCAGTATTTT. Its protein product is CASSIVLAGFSDTQYF. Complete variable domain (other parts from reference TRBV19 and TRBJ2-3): DGGITQSPKYLFRKEGQNVTLSCEQNLNHDAMYWYRQDPGQGLRLIYYSQIVNDFQKGDIAEGYSVSREKKESFPLTVTSAQKNPTAFYLCASSIVLAGFSDTQYFGPGTRLTVL.

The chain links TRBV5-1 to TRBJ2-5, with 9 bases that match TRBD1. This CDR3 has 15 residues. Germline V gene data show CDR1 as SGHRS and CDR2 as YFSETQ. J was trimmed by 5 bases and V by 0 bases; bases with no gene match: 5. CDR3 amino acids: CASSLEGQGMETQYF. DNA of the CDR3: TGCGCCAGCAGCTTGGAGGGACAGGGAATGGAGACCCAGTACTTC.

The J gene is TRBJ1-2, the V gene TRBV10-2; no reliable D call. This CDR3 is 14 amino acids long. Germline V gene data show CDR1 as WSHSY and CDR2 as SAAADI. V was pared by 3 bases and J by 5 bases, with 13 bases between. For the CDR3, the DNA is TGCGCCAGCAGTGAAGCAGCGAGGAAATATGGCTACACCTTC. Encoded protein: CASSEAARKYGYTF.

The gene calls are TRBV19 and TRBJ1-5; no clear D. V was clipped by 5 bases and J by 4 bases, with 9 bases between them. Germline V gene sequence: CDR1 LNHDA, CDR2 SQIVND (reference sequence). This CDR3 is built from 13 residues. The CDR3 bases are TGTGCCAGTAGTCCGGGCCTTAATCAGCCCCAGCATTTT. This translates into CASSPGLNQPQHF.

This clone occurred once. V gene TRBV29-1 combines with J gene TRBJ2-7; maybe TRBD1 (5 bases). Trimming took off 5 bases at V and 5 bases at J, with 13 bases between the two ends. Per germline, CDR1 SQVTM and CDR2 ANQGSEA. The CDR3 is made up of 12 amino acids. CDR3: CSVRPGKDEQYF. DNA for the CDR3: TGCAGCGTTCGGCCAGGGAAGGACGAGCAGTACTTC.

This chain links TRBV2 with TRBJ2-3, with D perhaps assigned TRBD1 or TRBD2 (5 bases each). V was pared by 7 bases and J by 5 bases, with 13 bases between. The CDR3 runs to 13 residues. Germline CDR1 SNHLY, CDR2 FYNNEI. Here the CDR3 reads CASMEGEIDTQYF. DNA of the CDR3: TGTGCCAGCATGGAAGGGGAGATAGATACGCAGTATTTT. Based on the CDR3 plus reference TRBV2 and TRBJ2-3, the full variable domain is EPEVTQTPSHQVTQMGQEVILRCVPISNHLYFYWYRQILGQKVEFLVSFYNNEISEKSEIFDDQFSVERPDGSNFTLKIRSTKLEDSAMYFCASMEGEIDTQYFGPGTRLTVL.

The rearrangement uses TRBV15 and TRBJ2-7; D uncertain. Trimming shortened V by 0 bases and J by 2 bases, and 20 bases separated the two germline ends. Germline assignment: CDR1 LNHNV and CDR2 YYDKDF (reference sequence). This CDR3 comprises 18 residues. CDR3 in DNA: TGTGCCACCAGCAGAGAATATCAGTATGGCCAGTCGACCTACGAGCAGTACTTC. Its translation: CATSREYQYGQSTYEQYF.

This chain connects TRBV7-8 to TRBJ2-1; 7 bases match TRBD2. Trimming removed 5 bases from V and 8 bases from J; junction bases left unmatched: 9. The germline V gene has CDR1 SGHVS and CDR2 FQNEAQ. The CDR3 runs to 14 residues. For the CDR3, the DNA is TGTGCCAGCAGCCATAGGGAGGGAGCGCATGAGCAGTTCTTC. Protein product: CASSHREGAHEQFF.

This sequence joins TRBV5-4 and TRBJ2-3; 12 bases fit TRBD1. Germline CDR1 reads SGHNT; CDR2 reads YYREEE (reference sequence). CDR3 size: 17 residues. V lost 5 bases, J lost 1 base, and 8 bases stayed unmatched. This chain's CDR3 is CASSSGTGGRGTDTQYF. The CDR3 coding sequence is TGTGCCAGCAGTTCCGGGACAGGGGGCAGGGGCACAGATACGCAGTATTTT.

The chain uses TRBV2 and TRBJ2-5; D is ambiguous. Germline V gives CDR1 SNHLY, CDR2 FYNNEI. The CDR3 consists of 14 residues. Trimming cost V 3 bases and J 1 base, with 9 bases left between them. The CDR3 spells CASSDADLQETQYF. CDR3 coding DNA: TGTGCCAGCAGTGACGCGGACCTCCAAGAGACCCAGTACTTC.

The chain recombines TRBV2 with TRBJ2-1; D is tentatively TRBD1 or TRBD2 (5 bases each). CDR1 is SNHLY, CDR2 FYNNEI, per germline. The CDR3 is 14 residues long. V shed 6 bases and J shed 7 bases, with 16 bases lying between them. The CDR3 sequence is CASRGRTGGNEQFF. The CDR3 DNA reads TGTGCCAGCAGGGGAAGGACTGGGGGTAATGAGCAGTTCTTC.

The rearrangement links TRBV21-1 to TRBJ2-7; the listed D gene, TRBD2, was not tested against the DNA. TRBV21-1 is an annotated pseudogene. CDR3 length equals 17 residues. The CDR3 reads CASSKDSSGRMFYEQYF. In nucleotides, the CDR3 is TGTGCCAGCAGCAAAGATTCTAGCGGGAGGATGTTCTACGAGCAGTACTTC.

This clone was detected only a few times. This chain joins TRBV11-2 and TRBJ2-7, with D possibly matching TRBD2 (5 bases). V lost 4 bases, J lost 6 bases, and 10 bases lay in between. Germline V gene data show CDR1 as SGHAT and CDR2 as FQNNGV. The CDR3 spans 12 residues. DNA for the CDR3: TGTGCCAGCAGCTCCGGACTCGGCGAGCAGTACTTC. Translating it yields CASSSGLGEQYF.

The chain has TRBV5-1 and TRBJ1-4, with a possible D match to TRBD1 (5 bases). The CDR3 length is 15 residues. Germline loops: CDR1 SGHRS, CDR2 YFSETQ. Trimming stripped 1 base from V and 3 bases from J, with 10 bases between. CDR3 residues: CASSLSGTANEKLFF. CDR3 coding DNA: TGCGCCAGCAGCTTGTCGGGGACGGCTAATGAAAAACTGTTTTTT.

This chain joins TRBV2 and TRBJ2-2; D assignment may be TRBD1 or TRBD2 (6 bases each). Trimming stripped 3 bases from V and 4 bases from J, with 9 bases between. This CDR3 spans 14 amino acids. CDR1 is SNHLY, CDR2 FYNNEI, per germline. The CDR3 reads CASSEWGATGELFF. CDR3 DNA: TGTGCCAGCAGTGAGTGGGGGGCCACCGGGGAGCTGTTTTTT.

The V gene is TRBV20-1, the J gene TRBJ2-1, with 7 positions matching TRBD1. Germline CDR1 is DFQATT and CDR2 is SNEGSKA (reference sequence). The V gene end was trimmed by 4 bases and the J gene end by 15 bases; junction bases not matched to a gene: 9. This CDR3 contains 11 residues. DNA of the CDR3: TGCAGTGCTACTACAGGGGACATACTGTTCTTC. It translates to CSATTGDILFF.

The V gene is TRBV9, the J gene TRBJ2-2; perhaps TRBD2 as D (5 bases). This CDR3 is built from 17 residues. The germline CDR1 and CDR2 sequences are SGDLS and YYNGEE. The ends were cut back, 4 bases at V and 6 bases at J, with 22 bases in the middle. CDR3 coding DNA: TGTGCCAGCAGCTTCCTAGTCGGGGAGCGGAGTCCCGGGGAGCTGTTTTTT. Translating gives CASSFLVGERSPGELFF. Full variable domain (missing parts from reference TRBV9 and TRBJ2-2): DSGVTQTPKHLITATGQRVTLRCSPRSGDLSVYWYQQSLDQGLQFLIQYYNGEERAKGNILERFSAQQFPDLHSELNLSSLELGDSALYFCASSFLVGERSPGELFFGEGSRLTVL.

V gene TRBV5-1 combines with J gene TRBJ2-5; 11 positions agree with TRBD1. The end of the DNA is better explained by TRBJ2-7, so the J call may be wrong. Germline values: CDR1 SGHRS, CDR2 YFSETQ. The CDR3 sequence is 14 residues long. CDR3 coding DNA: TGCGCCAGCAGCTTCTTGGGACAGGGGGACGAGCAGTACTTC. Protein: CASSFLGQGDEQYF.

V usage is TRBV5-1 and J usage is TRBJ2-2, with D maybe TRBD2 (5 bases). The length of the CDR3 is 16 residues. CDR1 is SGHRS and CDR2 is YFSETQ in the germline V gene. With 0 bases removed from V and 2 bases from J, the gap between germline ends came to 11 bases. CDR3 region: CASSLEGSFNTGELFF. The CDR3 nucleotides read TGCGCCAGCAGCTTGGAAGGGAGCTTCAACACCGGGGAGCTGTTTTTT.

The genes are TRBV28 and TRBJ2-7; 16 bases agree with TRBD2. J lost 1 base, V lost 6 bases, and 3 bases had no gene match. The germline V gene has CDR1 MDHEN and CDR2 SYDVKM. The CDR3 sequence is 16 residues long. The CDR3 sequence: CASRGLAGGQSYEQYF. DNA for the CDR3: TGTGCCAGCAGGGGACTAGCGGGAGGGCAGTCCTACGAGCAGTACTTC. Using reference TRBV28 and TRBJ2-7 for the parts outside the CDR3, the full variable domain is DVKVTQSSRYLVKRTGEKVFLECVQDMDHENMFWYRQDPGLGLRLIYFSYDVKMKEKGDIPEGYSVSREKKERFSLILESASTNQTSMYLCASRGLAGGQSYEQYFGPGTRLTVT.

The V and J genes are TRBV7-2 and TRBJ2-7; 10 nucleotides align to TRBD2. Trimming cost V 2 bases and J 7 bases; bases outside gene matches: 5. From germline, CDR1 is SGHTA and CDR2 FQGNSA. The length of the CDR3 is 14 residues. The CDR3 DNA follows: TGTGCCAGCAGCTTATGGCTAGCGGGAGTGGAGCAGTACTTC. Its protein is CASSLWLAGVEQYF.